The 21 T cell receptor beta chains in this list originate from one sample, sequenced in a study of shared clonotypes between healthy human individuals. Clones were sequenced by immunoSEQ multiplex PCR, and TCRdb holds only the in-frame ones, with some missing. The sample holds just over 2,000,000 clones, roughly 95% seen once. Source material: naive CD4+ T cells sorted from blood. The subset denotes: CD45RA+ positively selected. All receptors derive from a young man in good health.

This sequence joins TRBV6-1 and TRBJ1-5; D gene uncertain. Trimming left V 9 bases short and J 6 bases short, with 12 bases between. The CDR3 runs to 12 residues. Per the germline V gene, CDR1 is MNHNS and CDR2 is SASEGT. The DNA of the CDR3 is TGTGCCAGTCGCCCCTTGGTTCAGCCCCAGCATTTT. As protein: CASRPLVQPQHF.

This sequence joins TRBV7-9 and TRBJ2-7; 7 bases align to TRBD2. Germline CDR1 reads SEHNR; CDR2 reads FQNEAQ (reference sequence). The CDR3 contains 16 residues. V was clipped by 11 bases and J by 5 bases; unmatched bases: 21. In nucleotides, the CDR3 is TGTGCCGTAAACGTAAAGGCGGCGGGAGTAGTCGACGAGCAGTACTTC. Translation gives CAVNVKAAGVVDEQYF.

V is TRBV18 and J is TRBJ2-1; TRBD2 is a possible D gene (5 bases). Germline V gives CDR1 KGHSH, CDR2 LQKENI. This CDR3 is built from 16 residues. V shed 2 bases and J shed 1 base, with 12 bases lying between them. The CDR3 reads CASSPWRTRSYNEQFF. CDR3 nucleotide sequence: TGTGCCAGCTCACCATGGAGGACGCGGTCCTACAATGAGCAGTTCTTC.

The chain combines TRBV15 with TRBJ2-3; 11 bases align to TRBD2. The CDR3 contains 13 residues. V shed 7 bases, J shed 3 bases, and the junction held 0 bases outside the gene matches. Germline lookup yields CDR1 LNHNV and CDR2 YYDKDF (reference sequence). The CDR3 DNA follows: TGTGCCACCACTAGCGGGGGGACAGATACGCAGTATTTT. It translates to CATTSGGTDTQYF.

The chain employs TRBV28 and TRBJ2-2; possibly TRBD2 for D (6 bases). This CDR3 spans 15 amino acids. V gave up 7 bases and J gave up 3 bases, with 15 bases separating them. In germline, CDR1 is MDHEN, CDR2 SYDVKM. The CDR3 region has the DNA TGTGCCAGCAAAAAACCAGGGAGGTACACCGGGGAGCTGTTTTTT. Its protein product is CASKKPGRYTGELFF.

The chain recombines TRBV6-4 with TRBJ1-5, with 8 bases lining up with TRBD1. CDR3 length: 13 residues. J gave up 8 bases and V 6 bases, and 6 bases lay outside the gene matches. Germline-derived CDR1 and CDR2 are MRHNA and SNTAGT. CDR3 residues: CASSAGGSEPQHF. The CDR3 DNA sequence: TGTGCCAGCAGCGCAGGGGGCTCGGAGCCCCAGCATTTT.

The chain carries TRBV7-2 and TRBJ2-1; the match to TRBD2 covers 11 bases. The junction had 5 bases not matched to a gene; V was cut back by 5 bases and J by 2 bases. The CDR3 contains 16 residues. Germline assignment: CDR1 SGHTA and CDR2 FQGNSA. In DNA, the CDR3 is TGTGCCAGCAGCCCGCCGGGACTAGCGGCCTACAATGAGCAGTTCTTC. Translated, it gives CASSPPGLAAYNEQFF.

This clone was counted once. Other DNA sequences in this sample translate to the same CDR3. J is TRBJ2-1 and V is TRBV7-2; D might be TRBD1 or TRBD2, each matching 5 bases. The germline CDR1 and CDR2 sequences are SGHTA and FQGNSA. There are 14 residues in the CDR3. V shed 1 base and J shed 4 bases, with 8 bases lying between them. The chain's CDR3 is CASSLGGRYNEQFF. The CDR3 coding sequence is TGTGCCAGCAGCTTAGGGGGACGTTACAATGAGCAGTTCTTC.

V usage is TRBV19 and J usage is TRBJ2-4; unclear D gene. CDR1 is LNHDA and CDR2 is SQIVND in the germline V gene (reference sequence). Trimming pared 9 bases from V and 9 bases from J, leaving 21 bases between. The CDR3 covers 14 residues. The CDR3, as DNA: TGTGCCAGCACATTTCAACATGCGACCGGCATTCAGTACTTC. This codes for CASTFQHATGIQYF.

The CDR3 nucleotides are TGTGCCAGCATCCGGGACAGCTCCTACGAGCAGTACTTC. Its translation: CASIRDSSYEQYF. This chain links TRBV2 with TRBJ2-7; 7 bases agree with TRBD1. This CDR3 has 13 amino acids. Germline V gene lookup returns CDR1 SNHLY and CDR2 FYNNEI. J was trimmed by 0 bases and V by 7 bases; bases with no gene match: 3.

The chain employs TRBV7-8 and TRBJ1-3, with D perhaps TRBD1 (5 bases). The CDR3 covers 16 residues. V was cut by 4 bases and J by 0 bases, with 13 bases left in between. The germline CDR1 and CDR2 sequences are SGHVS and FQNEAQ. This CDR3 is CASSSQDSSSGNTIYF. CDR3 in DNA: TGTGCCAGCAGCTCCCAAGACAGCAGCTCTGGAAACACCATATATTTT. Complete variable domain (other parts from reference TRBV7-8 and TRBJ1-3): GAGVSQSPRYKVAKRGQDVALRCDPISGHVSLFWYQQALGQGPEFLTYFQNEAQLDKSGLPSDRFFAERPEGSVSTLKIQRTQQEDSAVYLCASSSQDSSSGNTIYFGEGSWLTVV.

The gene calls are TRBV11-3 and TRBJ2-1, with 13 nucleotides matching TRBD2. V lost 1 base, J lost 9 bases, and 6 bases stayed unmatched. The germline CDR1 and CDR2 sequences are SGHNT and YENEEA. The CDR3 totals 16 residues. This CDR3 reads CASSLGGLAGVGEQFF. The CDR3 nucleotides are TGTGCCAGCAGCTTAGGAGGACTAGCGGGAGTAGGTGAGCAGTTCTTC.

This chain joins TRBV19 and TRBJ1-3; the match to TRBD1 covers 8 bases. Germline CDR1 LNHDA, CDR2 SQIVND (reference sequence). V dropped 6 bases and J dropped 3; count of bases not matched to a gene: 7. CDR3 length: 15 residues. The CDR3 region is CASSGQGEGGNTIYF. CDR3 DNA: TGTGCCAGTAGCGGACAGGGTGAGGGTGGAAACACCATATATTTT.

The chain employs TRBV5-6 and TRBJ2-1; the D gene could be TRBD1 or TRBD2 (6 bases each). Per the germline V gene, CDR1 is SGHDT and CDR2 is YYEEEE. V was trimmed by 4 bases and J by 8 bases, leaving 19 bases between them. The CDR3 totals 15 residues. This CDR3 is CASSHRGTLTDEQFF. CDR3 nucleotides: TGTGCCAGCAGCCATAGGGGGACTCTAACAGATGAGCAGTTCTTC.

Points on this clone: Other DNA sequences in the same sample also yield this CDR3. V is TRBV5-1 and J is TRBJ1-5; maybe TRBD1 (5 bases). Germline loops: CDR1 SGHRS, CDR2 YFSETQ. The CDR3 length is 13 residues. Between the trimmed V and J ends, which lost 0 bases and 4 bases, there was a span of 5 bases. The DNA of the CDR3 is TGCGCCAGCAGCTTGGACAGGAATCAGCCCCAGCATTTT. This codes for CASSLDRNQPQHF.

This rearrangement joins TRBV7-4 to TRBJ2-1, with D uncertain. Germline CDR1 reads SGHVT; CDR2 reads SQSDAQ. This CDR3 contains 14 residues. Deletions cut 2 bases from V and 4 bases from J, with 9 bases between. The CDR3 here is CASSLYYCYNEQFF. DNA of the CDR3: TGTGCCAGCAGCTTATACTATTGTTACAATGAGCAGTTCTTC.

The V gene is TRBV5-4, the J gene TRBJ2-5; TRBD2 aligns across 10 bases. The CDR3 extends over 16 amino acids. Germline lookup yields CDR1 SGHNT and CDR2 YYREEE (reference sequence). Germline trimming cut 4 bases from V and 5 bases from J; bases unmatched to any gene: 11. This chain's CDR3 is CASSVTPSGGAETQYF. CDR3 DNA: TGTGCCAGCAGCGTGACACCCAGCGGGGGGGCCGAGACCCAGTACTTC.

The gene calls are TRBV7-2 and TRBJ1-6, with 7 bases lining up with TRBD1. The CDR3 covers 14 residues. Trimming cost V 5 bases and J 8 bases; bases outside gene matches: 6. CDR1 and CDR2 (germline): SGHTA, FQGNSA. CDR3 coding DNA: TGTGCCAGCAGCCCGTCGACAGGGTATTCACCCCTCCACTTT. Translation gives CASSPSTGYSPLHF.

The chain uses TRBV14 and TRBJ2-5; TRBD2 matches 10 bases. V shed 1 base, J shed 5 bases, and the junction held 4 bases outside the gene matches. This CDR3 contains 15 residues. In germline, CDR1 is SGHDN, CDR2 FVKESK. CDR3 loop: CASSQVSGLAETQYF. DNA for the CDR3: TGTGCCAGCAGCCAAGTGTCGGGACTAGCGGAGACCCAGTACTTC.

The gene calls are TRBV30 and TRBJ1-2; D uncertain. Germline V gene lookup returns CDR1 GTSNPN and CDR2 SVGIG (reference sequence). Trimming pared 2 bases from V and 5 bases from J, leaving 6 bases between. This CDR3 has 11 amino acids. This chain's CDR3 is CAWSPLYGYTF. The CDR3 coding sequence is TGTGCCTGGAGTCCGCTTTATGGCTACACCTTC.

The chain uses TRBV30 and TRBJ2-2; possible D gene TRBD2, 5 bases. CDR3 length: 15 residues. Germline CDR1 is GTSNPN and CDR2 is SVGIG (reference sequence). Trimming shortened V by 0 bases and J by 1 base, and 9 bases separated the two germline ends. The CDR3 nucleotides are TGTGCCTGGAGTGTGCTGGGAGAGAACACCGGGGAGCTGTTTTTT. This encodes CAWSVLGENTGELFF.